What follows are 32 T cell receptor beta chains derived from one specimen sequenced in a study of cytomegalovirus exposure and HLA in healthy donors (dated by TCRdb to 2016 to 2017). Library prep was done by the immunoSEQ multiplex PCR assay. A mixture of 60 forward primers for TCR Vbeta segments and 13 reverse primers for TCR Jbeta segments was used in the multiplex PCR. The table was pulled from immuneACCESS by TCRdb, which kept in-frame rearrangements only. Such tables lose some clones; where checked, under half of the loss comes from unresolved V genes, and the rest has no known cause. For this sample the table gives 110,000 or so clones, of which approximately 77% were detected only once. Around 5.2% of the sample belongs to the ten largest clones. Input material: PBMCs. These receptors came from a man aged 45-65 years in good health and CMV-seropositive.

CDR3 nucleotides: TGTGCCTGGAGGAGCAGCGGGGGGGTCTTGTCCTACAATGAGCAGTTCTTC. It codes for CAWRSSGGVLSYNEQFF. The chain uses TRBV30 and TRBJ2-1; 10 bases match TRBD2. CDR3 length equals 17 residues. Trimming cost V 3 bases and J 1 base; bases outside gene matches: 9. Germline V CDR1 and CDR2: GTSNPN, SVGIG (reference sequence).

The chain combines TRBV28 with TRBJ2-6; TRBD1 is a possible D gene (7 bases). Germline CDR1 and CDR2: MDHEN and SYDVKM. With 7 bases removed from V and 2 bases from J, the gap between germline ends came to 15 bases. This CDR3 is built from 16 residues. CDR3 sequence (DNA): TGTGCCAGCAAGGAGGGGGCCTACCCTGGGGCCAACGTCCTGACTTTC. Translation gives CASKEGAYPGANVLTF.

The J gene is TRBJ2-5, the V gene TRBV5-1; D is perhaps TRBD2 (6 bases). CDR3 length: 14 amino acids. V was clipped by 4 bases and J by 5 bases, with 15 bases between them. Germline CDR1 reads SGHRS; CDR2 reads YFSETQ. The CDR3 protein is CASSPPPGVETQYF. CDR3 DNA: TGCGCCAGCAGCCCCCCCCCGGGGGTGGAGACCCAGTACTTC.

The chain uses TRBV6-6 and TRBJ2-7; TRBD2 might be the D (6 bases). This CDR3 contains 14 residues. Germline values: CDR1 MNHNY, CDR2 SVGAGI (reference sequence). Trimming pared 7 bases from V and 3 bases from J, leaving 16 bases between. Here the CDR3 reads CASNLSGERYEQYF. CDR3 nucleotide sequence: TGTGCCAGCAACCTTAGCGGAGAACGCTACGAGCAGTACTTC.

The chain couples TRBV6-1 to TRBJ1-2, with 8 nucleotides matching TRBD1. This CDR3 is built from 15 residues. Germline values: CDR1 MNHNS, CDR2 SASEGT. Germline trimming cut 7 bases from V and 2 bases from J; bases unmatched to any gene: 9. CDR3 DNA: TGTGCCAGCATTCCACCGGGACAGGTGAACTATGGCTACACCTTC. Translation: CASIPPGQVNYGYTF.

The chain links TRBV5-8 to TRBJ1-5; D might be TRBD1 (5 bases). The CDR3 has 16 residues. Trimming left V 4 bases short and J 2 bases short, with 16 bases between. Germline V gives CDR1 SGHTS, CDR2 YDEGEE. The DNA of the CDR3 is TGTGCCAGCAGCCCTTTGCCCAGGGTGCGCAATCAGCCCCAGCATTTT. This codes for CASSPLPRVRNQPQHF.

This chain connects TRBV6-5 to TRBJ2-2; 8 nucleotides match TRBD1. The CDR3 totals 16 residues. Per germline, CDR1 MNHEY and CDR2 SVGAGI. With 0 bases clipped from V and 6 bases from J, the junction kept 6 bases outside the gene matches. The CDR3 nucleotides are TGTGCCAGCAGTTACTCTTTGACAGGGGCCGCCGGGGAGCTGTTTTTT. Its protein is CASSYSLTGAAGELFF.

This clone was recorded only once. The gene calls are TRBV10-2 and TRBJ1-5; D not resolved. The CDR3 has 14 amino acids. V gave up 4 bases and J gave up 2 bases, with 9 bases separating them. Germline assignment: CDR1 WSHSY and CDR2 SAAADI. CDR3 sequence: CASSATNGNQPQHF. CDR3 coding DNA: TGCGCCAGCAGTGCCACAAACGGCAATCAGCCCCAGCATTTT.

DNA of the CDR3: TGTGCCAGAAGCTTGGGGGACAGGGCCTACAATGAGCAGTTCTTC. Its translation is CARSLGDRAYNEQFF. V and J are TRBV5-3 and TRBJ2-1, with TRBD1 matching over 9 bases. TRBV5-3 counts as an open reading frame of uncertain function. The J segment lost 2 bases and the V segment lost 0 bases, leaving 0 bases of the junction unmatched. The CDR3 sequence is 15 residues long.

The V gene is TRBV7-2, the J gene TRBJ2-1; the match to TRBD2 covers 11 bases. Per germline, CDR1 SGHTA and CDR2 FQGNSA. Unmatched junction bases numbered 7, after V lost 0 bases and J lost 3 bases. There are 18 residues in the CDR3. The CDR3 coding sequence is TGTGCCAGCAGCTTAGCGCCTGGGACTAGCGGATTCTACAATGAGCAGTTCTTC. Translated, it gives CASSLAPGTSGFYNEQFF.

CDR3 in amino acids: CASSIHGRNQPQHF. DNA for the CDR3: TGTGCCAGTAGTATCCACGGTCGCAATCAGCCCCAGCATTTT. The chain employs TRBV19 and TRBJ1-5; D remains ambiguous. Germline V gene lookup returns CDR1 LNHDA and CDR2 SQIVND (reference sequence). This CDR3 spans 14 amino acids. Trimming removed 3 bases from V and 2 bases from J, with 8 bases in between.

This clone was seen just once. The J gene is TRBJ1-5, the V gene TRBV19, with 9 bases fitting TRBD1. Germline lookup yields CDR1 LNHDA and CDR2 SQIVND (reference sequence). V lost 3 bases, J lost 0 bases, and 9 bases stayed unmatched. The CDR3 has 18 amino acids. CDR3 DNA: TGTGCCAGTAGTATTGGGGACAGGGCCTTTTATAGCAATCAGCCCCAGCATTTT. Protein sequence: CASSIGDRAFYSNQPQHF.

This clone was recorded a few times. V gene TRBV9 combines with J gene TRBJ1-2; TRBD1 matches 8 bases. CDR1 and CDR2 from the germline V gene are SGDLS and YYNGEE. J was trimmed by 5 bases and V by 4 bases; bases with no gene match: 7. CDR3 length equals 14 residues. The CDR3 region is CASSSQGALYGYTF. CDR3 bases: TGTGCCAGCAGCTCCCAGGGGGCGCTTTATGGCTACACCTTC.

The V and J genes are TRBV5-1 and TRBJ2-1; TRBD1 agrees at 7 bases. J gave up 7 bases and V 5 bases, and 6 bases lay outside the gene matches. This CDR3 is built from 13 residues. Looked up from germline, CDR1 is SGHRS and CDR2 is YFSETQ. The CDR3 is CASSYDRVNEQFF. The DNA of the CDR3 is TGCGCCAGCAGTTACGACAGGGTGAATGAGCAGTTCTTC.

This clone was observed a handful of times. V is TRBV18 and J is TRBJ1-2, with 7 bases matching TRBD1. Per germline, CDR1 KGHSH and CDR2 LQKENI. Trimming at V came to 6 bases and at J to 5 bases, leaving 9 bases not matched to a gene. CDR3 length: 14 residues. In nucleotides, the CDR3 is TGTGCCAGCTCCGCGGACAGGACGAGGTATGGCTACACCTTC. As protein: CASSADRTRYGYTF.

J is TRBJ2-7 and V is TRBV6-5, with D perhaps matching TRBD1 (5 bases). The CDR3 has 10 residues. Germline V gene lookup returns CDR1 MNHEY and CDR2 SVGAGI. V was shortened by 7 bases and J by 7 bases, with 8 bases between the two germline ends. CDR3 DNA: TGTGCCAGCAAGGGGCAGGAGCAGTACTTC. Its protein is CASKGQEQYF.

The V and J genes are TRBV6-5 and TRBJ1-3, with a possible D match to TRBD1 (5 bases). Trimming cost V 6 bases and J 7 bases, with 16 bases left between them. This CDR3 contains 14 residues. Germline values: CDR1 MNHEY, CDR2 SVGAGI. CDR3 region: CASRDPGLSNTIYF. The CDR3 nucleotides read TGTGCCAGCAGAGACCCGGGACTATCTAACACCATATATTTT.

V gene TRBV25-1 combines with J gene TRBJ1-2, with D unclear. V was shortened by 2 bases and J by 7 bases, with 8 bases between the two germline ends. Germline CDR1 and CDR2: MGHDK and SYGVNS. The CDR3 is 12 residues long. CDR3 region: CASSEMDFGYTF. As DNA, the CDR3 is TGTGCCAGCAGTGAAATGGACTTTGGCTACACCTTC.

The chain uses TRBV7-9 and TRBJ2-3; 9 nucleotides agree with TRBD1. The V and J ends lost 2 bases and 1 base, in that order; junction bases with no gene match: 1. The CDR3 spans 15 residues. Germline assignment: CDR1 SEHNR and CDR2 FQNEAQ (reference sequence). The CDR3 nucleotides are TGTGCCAGCAGCTTAACAGGGGGCGGCACAGATACGCAGTATTTT. Protein product: CASSLTGGGTDTQYF.

For the CDR3, the DNA is TGTGCCAGCGGATCAATAGGGGGCTCGTACGGCTACACCTTC. This gives the protein CASGSIGGSYGYTF. The genes are TRBV6-5 and TRBJ1-2, with TRBD1 matching 7 bases. The V gene end was trimmed by 8 bases and the J gene end by 8 bases; junction bases not matched to a gene: 14. The CDR3 covers 14 residues. Germline lookup yields CDR1 MNHEY and CDR2 SVGAGI.

This chain links TRBV5-1 with TRBJ2-1, with 9 positions matching TRBD2. Germline V gene lookup returns CDR1 SGHRS and CDR2 YFSETQ. The CDR3 runs to 15 residues. J was trimmed by 3 bases and V by 0 bases; bases with no gene match: 1. The CDR3 loop reads CASSLETSGYNEQFF. In nucleotides, the CDR3 is TGCGCCAGCAGCTTGGAGACTAGCGGCTACAATGAGCAGTTCTTC.

The rearrangement joins TRBV19 to TRBJ1-1; 8 positions match TRBD1. Germline values: CDR1 LNHDA, CDR2 SQIVND (reference sequence). The ends lost 7 bases at V and 7 bases at J; junction bases unmatched: 8. The CDR3 is 13 amino acids. CDR3 region: CASKQGVVDEAFF. In DNA, the CDR3 is TGTGCCAGTAAACAGGGGGTAGTCGATGAAGCTTTCTTT.

The chain is built from TRBV28 and TRBJ2-5; possibly TRBD1 for D (6 bases). Trimming took off 6 bases at V and 4 bases at J, with 15 bases between the two ends. Germline assignment: CDR1 MDHEN and CDR2 SYDVKM. The CDR3 spans 14 residues. The CDR3 bases are TGTGCCAGCAGCAGGGGCCAGGACCCAGAGACCCAGTACTTC. Translating gives CASSRGQDPETQYF.

The rearrangement uses TRBV7-3 and TRBJ2-1, with 9 bases identical to TRBD1. The CDR3 extends over 15 amino acids. In germline, CDR1 is SGHTA, CDR2 FQGTGA. J gave up 1 base and V 5 bases, and 3 bases lay outside the gene matches. This CDR3 is CASSRDRGSYNEQFF. CDR3 nucleotides: TGTGCCAGCAGCCGTGACAGGGGGTCCTACAATGAGCAGTTCTTC.

This rearrangement joins TRBV7-3 to TRBJ1-2; 9 bases agree with TRBD1. Trimming at V came to 5 bases and at J to 6 bases, leaving 4 bases not matched to a gene. This CDR3 is 13 amino acids long. Germline-derived CDR1 and CDR2 are SGHTA and FQGTGA. CDR3 in amino acids: CASSLDRGNGYTF. CDR3 nucleotide sequence: TGTGCCAGCAGCCTGGACAGGGGAAATGGCTACACCTTC. Using reference TRBV7-3 and TRBJ1-2 for the parts outside the CDR3, the full variable domain is GAGVSQTPSNKVTEKGKYVELRCDPISGHTALYWYRQSLGQGPEFLIYFQGTGAADDSGLPNDRFFAVRPEGSVSTLKIQRTERGDSAVYLCASSLDRGNGYTFGSGTRLTVV.

The V call is TRBV25-1, the J call TRBJ1-6; 8 nucleotides line up with TRBD1. The CDR3 has 15 amino acids. Germline CDR1 MGHDK, CDR2 SYGVNS. Losses at the gene ends were 4 bases for V and 8 bases for J; bases not matched to a gene: 7. The CDR3 nucleotides are TGTGCCAGCAGTGTCACCGGGACAGGTCATTCACCCCTCCACTTT. Its translation is CASSVTGTGHSPLHF. The variable domain in full, completed from reference TRBV25-1 and TRBJ1-6, reads EADIYQTPRYLVIGTGKKITLECSQTMGHDKMYWYQQDPGMELHLIHYSYGVNSTEKGDLSSESTVSRIRTEHFPLTLESARPSHTSQYLCASSVTGTGHSPLHFGNGTRLTVT.

V gene TRBV5-1 combines with J gene TRBJ2-7, with D maybe TRBD1 (6 bases). V was cut by 3 bases and J by 0 bases, with 16 bases left in between. CDR3 length equals 16 residues. From germline, CDR1 is SGHRS and CDR2 YFSETQ. The CDR3 DNA reads TGCGCCAGCAGCTCTCGGGACAACCTCTACTCCTACGAGCAGTACTTC. This translates into CASSSRDNLYSYEQYF.

This sequence joins TRBV11-2 and TRBJ2-3, with 8 nucleotides matching TRBD2. The CDR3 has 17 amino acids. Germline-derived CDR1 and CDR2 are SGHAT and FQNNGV. V shed 4 bases, J shed 5 bases, and the junction held 14 bases outside the gene matches. The CDR3 DNA reads TGTGCCAGCAGCTACTGGACTTTGAGCGGGAGCGAAGATACGCAGTATTTT. This codes for CASSYWTLSGSEDTQYF.

This clone was seen only once. CDR3 nucleotides: TGCAGCGTTGTCAGCGGGACAGGGGACACAGATACGCAGTATTTT. Encoded protein: CSVVSGTGDTDTQYF. The chain employs TRBV29-1 and TRBJ2-3, with 10 bases that match TRBD1. The CDR3 extends over 15 amino acids. Germline V gene data show CDR1 as SQVTM and CDR2 as ANQGSEA. Losses at the gene ends were 4 bases for V and 2 bases for J; bases not matched to a gene: 6.

This clone is classed as medium-sized. The V gene is TRBV6-5, the J gene TRBJ1-1; TRBD1 matches at 8 bases. With 5 bases clipped from V and 6 bases from J, the junction kept 5 bases outside the gene matches. The CDR3 has 13 amino acids. Germline V gene sequence: CDR1 MNHEY, CDR2 SVGAGI. The CDR3 is CASSRKQGAEAFF. The CDR3 DNA sequence: TGTGCCAGCAGTCGTAAACAGGGGGCTGAAGCTTTCTTT.

This clone was seen a handful of times. The rearrangement links TRBV14 to TRBJ1-2; D unclear. Trimming removed 7 bases from V and 8 bases from J, with 17 bases in between. Per the germline V gene, CDR1 is SGHDN and CDR2 is FVKESK. This CDR3 contains 13 residues. DNA for the CDR3: TGTGCCAGCACCCCAGACCCAAGAGAAGGCTACACCTTC. Its protein is CASTPDPREGYTF.

V is TRBV6-5 and J is TRBJ1-5; 7 bases agree with TRBD1. The germline gives CDR1 MNHEY, CDR2 SVGAGI. V gave up 4 bases and J gave up 4 bases; unmatched junction bases: 4. This CDR3 is built from 14 residues. The CDR3 region has the DNA TGTGCCAGCAGTTCCGGGACAGCGAATCAGCCCCAGCATTTT. It codes for CASSSGTANQPQHF.